This T cell receptor beta chain was found in a study of blood T cell repertoires in COVID-19. Turning to the study itself: Samples taken during acute and convalescent COVID-19 were collected in the United States, Italy and Spain. Sources were T cells, B-cell-depleted T cells, or PBMCs; the material itself was cDNA or gDNA.

Germline V gives CDR1 SGHDT, CDR2 YYEEEE. The J segment lost 5 bases and the V segment lost 4 bases, leaving 11 bases of the junction unmatched. This CDR3 is built from 16 residues. Adults between roughly 18 and 89 years of age took part from 24 US areas. Participant reports of clinical history set cohort assignment. Sequencing used immunoSEQ multiplex PCR; TCRdb keeps in-frame clones, though not all of them. The repertoire includes hundreds of thousands of clones, approximately 86% of them detected once, and approximately 14% sits in the top ten. Specimen: PBMCs or T cells enriched from blood (not recorded which). J is TRBJ1-2 and V is TRBV5-6, with TRBD1 matching 10 bases. The sequence was collected from a woman between 50 and 59 years old with acute COVID-19. This CDR3 reads CASSVPIGQGVYGYTF. The CDR3 nucleotides are TGTGCCAGCAGCGTCCCGATAGGACAGGGGGTATATGGCTACACCTTC.